The T cell receptor beta chain described here comes from a study of T-cell reconstitution after alpha-beta-depleted transplantation in children. This clonotype showed up just a few times. Antigen specificity is unknown. Library preparation (for TCRbeta) was performed with unique molecular identifiers. TCRdb analysed the PCR reads with MiXCR anew, one entry per CDR3 protein. Among some 440,000 distinct CDR3 sequences listed, about 17% were seen once. Broader study findings: Alpha-beta T cells about two months after transplant reportedly derived from several hundred expanded graft clones. Day-60 TCRbeta diversity that was high in some patients was derived from surviving recipient T cells and thymic progenitors. The authors attributed T-cell counts and diversity one year after transplant mostly to newly produced T cells.

The material sequenced was PBMCs, mostly from graft donor cells, taken 360 days after TCRalphabeta/CD19-depleted stem cell transplant. The clonotype originates from a boy in the first two years of life who had a stem cell transplant for Wiskott-Aldrich syndrome, so the T cells may come from the graft donor.

The DNA of the CDR3 is TGTGCCAGCAGCCAAGAGAGTCAGGGGAAAGAGACCCAGTACTTC. Translation: CASSQESQGKETQYF. The chain has TRBV3-1 and TRBJ2-5; possibly TRBD1 for D (6 bases). This CDR3 region has 15 residues. CDR1 and CDR2 from the germline V gene are LGHDT and YNNKEL (reference sequence). Trimming shortened V by 0 bases and J by 3 bases, and 11 bases separated the two germline ends.